This T cell receptor (beta chain) appears in the sequencing data of a study of blood T cell repertoires in COVID-19. The CDR3 loop spans 16 amino acids. Germline V lookup: CDR1 SGHRS, CDR2 YFSETQ. Losses at the gene ends were 4 bases for V and 3 bases for J; bases not matched to a gene: 8. This clone was seen a few times. Some clones are missing from TCRdb's copy, which holds only in-frame ones; the method was immunoSEQ multiplex PCR. Here the sample spans 59,000 or so clones, around four fifths being singletons. The source of this sequence is a human donor in a cohort sampled during active COVID-19. The chain links TRBV5-1 to TRBJ1-3; TRBD1 matches 9 bases. Sequenced material: peripheral blood. The CDR3 is CASSALGTGNGNTIYF. In DNA, the CDR3 is TGCGCCAGCAGCGCCCTCGGGACAGGGAATGGAAACACCATATATTTT.